Below are 32 T cell receptor beta chains sequenced from a single sample in a study of post-analysis software for immune sequencing data. Unique molecular identifiers had been added to the TCR beta cDNA libraries. TCRdb independently ran MiXCR on the PCR reads; one entry per CDR3 protein. The table shows a few hundred thousand distinct CDR3 sequences, with less than 35% occurring only once. These receptors are not linked to any known antigen. Overall study results and limits: Controls had lower frequencies than patients of 4 or 5 TRBV segments, which included TRBV5-6, TRBV5-1 and TRBV20-1.

The sequenced material came from blood. Source of these receptors: a girl aged 10 to 17 with multiple sclerosis.

CDR3 sequence reads: CASSQDQGARNEQFF. The CDR3 region has the DNA TGTGCCAGCAGCCAAGACCAGGGGGCGCGCAATGAGCAGTTCTTC. The chain recombines TRBV3-1 with TRBJ2-1; 8 bases agree with TRBD1. Per the germline V gene, CDR1 is LGHDT and CDR2 is YNNKEL (reference sequence). With 0 bases clipped from V and 6 bases from J, the junction kept 4 bases outside the gene matches. This CDR3 comprises 15 residues.

J is TRBJ2-1 and V is TRBV29-1; 10 nucleotides line up with TRBD1. This CDR3 contains 14 residues. V was clipped by 1 base and J by 8 bases; unmatched bases: 5. Germline V CDR1 and CDR2: SQVTM, ANQGSEA. The CDR3 coding sequence is TGCAGCGTTGAAGGACAGGGGGCTAACTATGAGCAGTTCTTC. This gives the protein CSVEGQGANYEQFF.

Details on this clonotype: At one end, the junction sequence differs from germline, possibly due to a read error. J is TRBJ2-7 and V is TRBV7-6, with D hard to call. Near its end, the DNA agrees better with TRBJ2-5, so the J call may be wrong. The CDR3 consists of 16 residues. Germline-derived CDR1 and CDR2 are SGHVS and FNYEAQ. CDR3 nucleotides: TGTGCCGGCAGCTTAGAATCTCGGCTAGGACAAGAGACCCAGTACTTC. This translates into CAGSLESRLGQETQYF.

This clonotype was picked up a small number of times. The chain carries TRBV18 and TRBJ2-5, with 7 positions matching TRBD1. The germline gives CDR1 KGHSH, CDR2 LQKENI. The CDR3 contains 14 residues. Trimming removed 5 bases from V and 5 bases from J; junction bases left unmatched: 8. CDR3 sequence: CASSARQGGETQYF. In nucleotides, the CDR3 is TGTGCCAGCTCAGCACGACAGGGTGGGGAGACCCAGTACTTC.

V gene TRBV5-1 combines with J gene TRBJ1-1; a possible D gene is TRBD1 (6 bases). Trimming removed 2 bases from V and 6 bases from J, with 14 bases in between. This CDR3 region has 14 residues. Germline CDR1 reads SGHRS; CDR2 reads YFSETQ. DNA for the CDR3: TGCGCCAGCAGCTTCACCTGGGGGCAAGCTGAAGCTTTCTTT. Translation gives CASSFTWGQAEAFF.

The V and J genes are TRBV7-9 and TRBJ2-1; D may be TRBD2 (5 bases). Germline values: CDR1 SEHNR, CDR2 FQNEAQ (reference sequence). The V end was cut by 2 bases, the J end by 0 bases, with 20 bases between. This CDR3 spans 19 amino acids. The CDR3 sequence is CASSLTRLVRESSYNEQFF. The CDR3 DNA reads TGTGCCAGCAGCTTAACTCGTCTGGTTAGGGAGAGCTCCTACAATGAGCAGTTCTTC.

This clonotype turned up a few times. The chain couples TRBV28 to TRBJ2-5, with a possible D match to TRBD2 (6 bases). CDR1 and CDR2 (germline): MDHEN, SYDVKM. Trimming stripped 4 bases from V and 2 bases from J, with 17 bases between. The CDR3 is 16 residues long. The CDR3 spells CASSSSLRGLQETQYF. CDR3 coding DNA: TGTGCCAGCAGTTCCTCACTGCGGGGTTTACAAGAGACCCAGTACTTC.

This clonotype was detected a few times. This chain links TRBV12-3 or TRBV12-4 with TRBJ2-6; the D is unclear. V was trimmed by 3 bases and J by 4 bases, leaving 10 bases between them. This CDR3 has 15 amino acids. CDR3 nucleotides: TGTGCCAGCAGTTTTATGGGTGGGGGGGCCAACGTCCTGACTTTC. As protein: CASSFMGGGANVLTF.

The gene calls are TRBV27 and TRBJ1-5; D gene uncertain. The CDR3 runs 13 residues. With 5 bases removed from V and 4 bases from J, the gap between germline ends came to 9 bases. Germline CDR1 reads MNHEY; CDR2 reads SMNVEV (reference sequence). The CDR3 DNA is TGTGCCAGCAGTCCTCAGGTTAATCAGCCCCAGCATTTT. This sequence encodes CASSPQVNQPQHF.

This chain links TRBV15 with TRBJ2-5; TRBD2 matches 9 bases. The CDR3 covers 13 residues. Germline assignment: CDR1 LNHNV and CDR2 YYDKDF (reference sequence). J lost 13 bases, V lost 0 bases, and 6 bases had no gene match. This CDR3 is CATSRDLAGVMYF. The CDR3 nucleotides are TGTGCCACCAGCAGAGATTTAGCGGGGGTGATGTACTTC.

V and J are TRBV7-2 and TRBJ2-5; TRBD1 aligns across 7 bases. V trimming: 8 bases; J trimming: 5 bases; junction bases outside the gene matches: 11. This CDR3 has 14 residues. Germline V gene data show CDR1 as SGHTA and CDR2 as FQGNSA. In DNA form, the CDR3 reads TGTGCCAGCGGAACGACAGGGTTCGGCGAGACCCAGTACTTC. Its protein product is CASGTTGFGETQYF.

This clonotype was recorded a few times. V is TRBV7-3 and J is TRBJ1-1; unclear D gene. This CDR3 has 14 residues. Germline CDR1 reads SGHTA; CDR2 reads FQGTGA. Trimming took 0 bases from V and 2 from J, leaving 7 bases between them. For the CDR3, the DNA is TGTGCCAGCAGCTTAACGGATCCTAACACTGAAGCTTTCTTT. Encoded protein: CASSLTDPNTEAFF.

This clonotype showed up just once. A junction end diverges from the germline sequence, so it may reflect a read error. The V call is TRBV4-1, the J call TRBJ1-5; 10 nucleotides match TRBD1. The CDR3 has 16 amino acids. Germline loops: CDR1 MGHRA, CDR2 YSYEKL. CDR3 DNA sequence: TGCGCCGGCAGCCAGGCGGGACAGGGGAAAAGTCAGCCCCAGCATTTT. This gives the protein CAGSQAGQGKSQPQHF.

The chain combines TRBV20-1 with TRBJ2-7, with 10 bases that match TRBD2. The V gene end was trimmed by 2 bases and the J gene end by 5 bases; junction bases not matched to a gene: 12. This CDR3 has 16 residues. The V gene's germline CDR1 is DFQATT and CDR2 SNEGSKA (reference sequence). The CDR3 reads CSARLAGARLFHEQYF. The CDR3 DNA sequence: TGCAGTGCTAGACTAGCGGGGGCCCGTCTTTTCCACGAGCAGTACTTC.

This clonotype was found a few times. The V gene is TRBV4-3, the J gene TRBJ2-4, with D possibly called TRBD1 or TRBD2 (5 bases each). The V gene lost 4 bases and the J gene lost 8 bases, with 12 bases spanning the gap. Per germline, CDR1 LGHNA and CDR2 YSLEER. The CDR3 has 13 residues. The CDR3 bases are TGCGCCAGCAGCCCCGGGACCTGGGACATTCAGTACTTC. This sequence encodes CASSPGTWDIQYF.

The chain is built from TRBV7-8 and TRBJ1-1; the D is unclear. Per germline, CDR1 SGHVS and CDR2 FQNEAQ. V lost 1 base and J lost 4, with 16 bases in between. CDR3 length: 16 residues. The CDR3 DNA is TGTGCCAGCAGCTTAGGGGGTGCTAGGTTGCTCACTGAAGCTTTCTTT. Its protein is CASSLGGARLLTEAFF.

The chain is built from TRBV7-8 and TRBJ2-1; 9 bases map to TRBD2. Germline V gene sequence: CDR1 SGHVS, CDR2 FQNEAQ. The CDR3 sequence is 17 residues long. J lost 2 bases, V lost 7 bases, and 12 bases had no gene match. The CDR3, as DNA: TGTGCCAGCATGCCAAGCGGGGGGAGGGTAGCCTACAATGAGCAGTTCTTC. Its translation is CASMPSGGRVAYNEQFF.

This clonotype has only a few counts. V and J are TRBV7-4 and TRBJ1-1; maybe TRBD1 (6 bases). There are 16 residues in the CDR3. The V gene's germline CDR1 is SGHVT and CDR2 SQSDAQ. V was trimmed by 1 base and J by 0 bases, leaving 12 bases between them. For the CDR3, the DNA is TGTGCCAGCAGCTTAGGGGGGGGCAGGCTGAACACTGAAGCTTTCTTT. It translates to CASSLGGGRLNTEAFF.

Notes on this clonotype: In this CDR3 the conserved last residue, phenylalanine or tryptophan, is missing, so a read error is likely. The CDR3 DNA sequence: TGCAGCGCGAGACAGGGTTCAGGTCAGGAGACCCAGTACATC. It encodes CSARQGSGQETQYI. V usage is TRBV29-1 and J usage is TRBJ2-7; 7 positions agree with TRBD1. TRBJ2-5 matches the DNA end more closely, so the J call is doubtful. The CDR3 covers 14 residues. Per germline, CDR1 SQVTM and CDR2 ANQGSEA.

V usage is TRBV5-6 and J usage is TRBJ2-1, with 7 nucleotides matching TRBD1. Per the germline V gene, CDR1 is SGHDT and CDR2 is YYEEEE. V was pared by 0 bases and J by 1 base, with 13 bases of the junction left unmatched. The CDR3 has 19 residues. CDR3 bases: TGTGCCAGCAGCTTGGACCGAGACAGGGATCGAGTTTCCTACAATGAGCAGTTCTTC. It translates to CASSLDRDRDRVSYNEQFF.

This clonotype was seen only a few times. The chain combines TRBV7-2 with TRBJ2-4; D unresolved. Germline lookup yields CDR1 SGHTA and CDR2 FQGNSA. Trimming stripped 3 bases from V and 7 bases from J, with 10 bases between. The CDR3 is made up of 13 amino acids. CDR3 region: CASSLAVSNIQYF. The CDR3 DNA reads as TGTGCCAGCAGCTTGGCGGTTAGTAACATTCAGTACTTC.

The V and J genes are TRBV25-1 and TRBJ2-5; 11 bases line up with TRBD1. V lost 2 bases to trimming and J lost 1 base; unmatched junction nucleotides: 3. Looked up from germline, CDR1 is MGHDK and CDR2 is SYGVNS. This CDR3 region has 16 residues. CDR3 bases: TGTGCCAGCAGTGAACACGGACAGGGGGCCCAAGAGACCCAGTACTTC. The encoded protein is CASSEHGQGAQETQYF.

This clonotype appeared a few times. J is TRBJ2-5 and V is TRBV20-1, with D tentatively TRBD2 (7 bases). The ends were cut back, 5 bases at V and 4 bases at J, with 14 bases in the middle. Germline assignment: CDR1 DFQATT and CDR2 SNEGSKA (reference sequence). The CDR3 consists of 13 residues. The CDR3 loop is CSAGGGGRETQYF. The DNA for the CDR3 is TGCAGTGCTGGGGGCGGGGGACGAGAGACCCAGTACTTC.

This rearrangement joins TRBV20-1 to TRBJ2-3, with D maybe TRBD1 (7 bases). CDR1 and CDR2 from the germline V gene are DFQATT and SNEGSKA (reference sequence). V gave up 3 bases and J gave up 2 bases, with 15 bases separating them. CDR3 length: 15 residues. The CDR3 is CSARITGDFTDTQYF. DNA for the CDR3: TGCAGTGCTAGGATTACAGGGGACTTCACAGATACGCAGTATTTT.

This clonotype occurred once. Here the CDR3 DNA reads TGTGCCATCTGGATGGGGACAGCTTGCAATCAGCCCCAGCATTTT. Amino acids: CAIWMGTACNQPQHF. The chain couples TRBV6-1 to TRBJ1-5, with 7 bases aligning to TRBD1. The CDR3 sequence is 15 residues long. The junction had 11 bases not matched to a gene; V was cut back by 10 bases and J by 2 bases. The germline V gene encodes CDR1 MNHNS and CDR2 SASEGT.

Points on this clonotype: The junction does not match germline at one end; this may be a read error. The CDR3 DNA reads as TGCGCCAGCAGCAGAACCGGACAGGGGGCACGGCGGGGACTAGTACAAGGGACCCAGTACTTC. Amino acid sequence: CASSRTGQGARRGLVQGTQYF. This rearrangement joins TRBV5-1 to TRBJ2-5, with TRBD1 matching over 11 bases. Germline values: CDR1 SGHRS, CDR2 YFSETQ. This CDR3 spans 21 amino acids.

This clonotype was picked up one time. V gene TRBV27 combines with J gene TRBJ2-1; D gene unclear. The CDR3 runs 15 residues. Germline assignment: CDR1 MNHEY and CDR2 SMNVEV (reference sequence). With 2 bases removed from V and 0 bases from J, the gap between germline ends came to 8 bases. Written as DNA, the CDR3 is TGTGCCAGCAGTTTAGGGGTTACCTCCTACAATGAGCAGTTCTTC. Encoded protein: CASSLGVTSYNEQFF.

The genes are TRBV9 and TRBJ2-2; D unclear. This CDR3 is 15 amino acids long. With 0 bases removed from V and 2 bases from J, the gap between germline ends came to 8 bases. From germline, CDR1 is SGDLS and CDR2 YYNGEE. In nucleotides, the CDR3 is TGTGCCAGCAGCGTAGATAGGCATAACACCGGGGAGCTGTTTTTT. Residues: CASSVDRHNTGELFF.

This clonotype was observed a handful of times. The chain is built from TRBV7-3 and TRBJ2-5; TRBD2 matches at 9 bases. Germline V gene sequence: CDR1 SGHTA, CDR2 FQGTGA. The CDR3 loop spans 15 amino acids. V lost 3 bases, J lost 1 base, and 3 bases stayed unmatched. DNA for the CDR3: TGTGCCAGCAGCTTCGCGGGGGGGAGCCAAGAGACCCAGTACTTC. It translates to CASSFAGGSQETQYF.

This clonotype was detected a few times. This sequence joins TRBV12-3 or TRBV12-4 and TRBJ1-2; 8 bases fit TRBD1. This CDR3 is 14 amino acids long. V trimming: 6 bases; J trimming: 7 bases; junction bases outside the gene matches: 10. The CDR3 DNA reads as TGTGCCAGCAGCCCGGACAGGGAACGGGTTGGCTACACCTTC. Amino acids: CASSPDRERVGYTF.

J is TRBJ2-7 and V is TRBV7-2, with 9 bases identical to TRBD2. The trim removed 4 bases at V and 1 base at J, leaving 5 bases unmatched. The V gene's germline CDR1 is SGHTA and CDR2 FQGNSA. The CDR3 has 15 amino acids. The CDR3 loop reads CASSSLAGTSYEQYF. The DNA for the CDR3 is TGTGCCAGCAGCTCGCTAGCGGGGACATCCTACGAGCAGTACTTC.

The chain is built from TRBV7-9 and TRBJ2-5; 7 bases are shared with TRBD1. J lost 4 bases, V lost 8 bases, and 10 bases had no gene match. The germline V gene has CDR1 SEHNR and CDR2 FQNEAQ (reference sequence). The CDR3 covers 14 residues. DNA of the CDR3: TGTGCCAGCGGCTGGGACAGCCTCGGAGAGACCCAGTACTTC. It is translated as CASGWDSLGETQYF.